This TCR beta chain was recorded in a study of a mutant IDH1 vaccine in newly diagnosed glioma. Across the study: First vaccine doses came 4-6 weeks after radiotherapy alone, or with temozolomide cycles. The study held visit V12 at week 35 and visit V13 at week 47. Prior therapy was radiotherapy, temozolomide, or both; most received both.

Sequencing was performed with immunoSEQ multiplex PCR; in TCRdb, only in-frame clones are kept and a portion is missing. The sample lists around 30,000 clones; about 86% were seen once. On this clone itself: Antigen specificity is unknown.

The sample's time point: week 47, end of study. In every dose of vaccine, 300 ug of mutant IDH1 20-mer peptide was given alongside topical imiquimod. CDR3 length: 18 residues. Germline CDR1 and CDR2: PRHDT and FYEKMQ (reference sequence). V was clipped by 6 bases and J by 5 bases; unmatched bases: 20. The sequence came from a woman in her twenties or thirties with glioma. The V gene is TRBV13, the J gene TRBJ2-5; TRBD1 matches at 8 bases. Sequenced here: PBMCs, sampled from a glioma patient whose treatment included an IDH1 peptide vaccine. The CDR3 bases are TGTGCCAGCAGTCCAACGTCCTACTTTCAGGGGGCGGAGGAGACCCAGTACTTC. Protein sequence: CASSPTSYFQGAEETQYF.